This T cell receptor beta chain was identified during a study of cytomegalovirus exposure and HLA in healthy donors (dated by TCRdb to 2016 to 2017). For the study in its entirety: In an earlier analysis of 587 of the donors, about 270 Gb of sequence data and 117 million unique TCR beta sequences from about 179 million T cells were reported. About 300 gigabases of sequencing data and approximately 84 million unique TCR sequences were included in an early release covering several hundred HLA-typed donors. Of the approximately 400 genotyped donors, over 65% fell in the genetic ancestry cluster associated with self-reported Caucasian donors. The study aimed to test whether signatures of past pathogen exposure could be identified by cataloging public T cell receptors. The study used immunosequencing to profile the T cell repertoires of 666 subjects and linked those repertoires to cytomegalovirus serostatus. In addition to the first cohort of about 650 subjects, a separate validation cohort of about 120 different subjects was used. To predict cytomegalovirus infection status, the study combined high-throughput TCR immunosequencing, statistical association of individual TCRs with disease status, and machine learning. A later analysis re-analyzed previously published TCR beta repertoires from hundreds of donors and added high-resolution HLA genotyping to study TCR occurrence patterns. In the later analysis, no new phenotypic data were used to find candidate immune exposures; instead, reliance was placed on TCR beta sequences and their occurrence across donors. An earlier analysis of several hundred of the donors applied high-throughput TCR beta sequencing to assess whether each TCR beta V gene segment acted as functional or pseudogenic. Alongside the repertoire data, information on donor age, sex, ethnicity and CMV serostatus was compiled. A later genetic analysis took genome-wide SNP genotypes for about 55% of the roughly 670 donors and used that subset as a discovery cohort. All discovery cohort repertoires had been generated on a single sequencing platform. HLA typing covered class I and class II loci at four-digit resolution. Typing coverage varied by locus: roughly 620-640 donors for A, B, C, DRB1 and DQB1; roughly 560 for DQA1; over 600 for DPA1; 450 to 480 for DPB1. Because of strong linkage in the cohort, 5 or 6 DR-DQ haplotypes were treated as single units for association and clustering. On average, roughly 250,000 unique TCR beta nucleotide sequences were sequenced per donor among fewer than 500 genotyped donors of the cohort, with 15% to 20% of those sequences being non-productive. The investigation overall reported the following: While some public TCRs were present in many individuals, most TCR sequences turned up only very rarely across donors. According to a later analysis, most CMV-associated TCR beta chains appeared to be HLA-restricted, and the HLA associations seemed to be driven largely by CMV exposure. In the study, approximately 160 TCR beta chains were listed as associated with cytomegalovirus. Because some donors lacked HLA typing at each locus, the association tests relied only on the typed subset. In a later genetic analysis, a missense DCLRE1C variant was associated with V-gene and J-gene trimming of TCR beta chains, and the association was replicated in an independent cohort. In vitro tests confirmed that a few of the cytomegalovirus-associated TCR beta chains recognize cytomegalovirus antigens. Correlated functional status among segregating V segments might reflect linkage disequilibrium, but an unknown experimental factor could not be ruled out. Specific HLA alleles were associated with 16,951 TCR beta sequences at a false discovery rate of 0.05 in a later analysis. Only TCR beta chains were sequenced in this cohort, and the absence of alpha or paired-chain data limited detectable features. The classifier was reported to diagnose cytomegalovirus status with high specificity and sensitivity in both the original cohort and the validation cohort. CMV serostatus was the only immune exposure information available for the cohort. Strong co-occurrence of HLA alleles, especially DR and DQ, made assigning TCR associations to individual alleles difficult. The presence/absence analyses assumed that sequencing depth was roughly uniform across donors, and that assumption may not be true. According to a later analysis, TCR association rates differed among HLA loci, with DRB1 alleles showing the most associated TCRs and HLA-C alleles showing the fewest. In a later analysis, HLA-associated TCR beta chains showed more clonal expansion and lower generation probabilities than non-associated chains that were equally common. The authors suggested that the approach could potentially be extended to other disease states and immunological phenotypes. Because counts were too low, roughly 18 rarely observed V segments, including chromosome 9 orphons, were left out of the earlier analysis of about 500 of the donors. A later analysis reported that several top co-occurrence clusters appeared linked to parvovirus B19, influenza, CMV and Epstein-Barr virus. A further reported finding was that TCR beta sequences accurately predicted the HLA-A and HLA-B alleles for most subjects in the first cohort. Compared with the roughly 700-donor mean, donors in an Asian-associated ancestry cluster had fewer N-insertions in productive TCRs, according to a later genetic analysis. A group of highly shared sequence variants was considered likely to be a technical artifact of the sequencing pipeline. In an earlier analysis of around 600 of the donors, most TCR beta V segments appeared in productive rearrangements about 90% or about 30% of the time, broadly matching IMGT annotations. Because the 87-base-pair reads could not distinguish some IMGT-functional V segments, including TRBV6-2 and TRBV6-3, those segments were excluded.

V is cut back by 3 bases and J by 4 bases, with 6 bases in the junction unmatched. The CDR3 has 16 amino acids, counting the end cysteine and phenylalanine. CDR3 DNA is the only sequence kept; it has 48 bases, read in frame from the first base. The germline V gene specifies ENHRY as CDR1 and SYGVKD as CDR2. On this clone: Its antigen target is currently unknown. Base qualities are not provided; no much larger clone lies one nucleotide away.

The cohort was made up of 666 healthy bone marrow donors. At the time of sampling, every cohort member was nominally healthy, though immune exposures that went unrecorded were likely present. Of the 710 or so cohort members, approximately 300 had a positive CMV serostatus and just over 350 had a negative one, while no CMV serostatus was recorded for the donor. Each donor provided a peripheral blood sample, and peripheral blood mononuclear cells were used for TCR beta sequencing. Genomic DNA extraction from the blood cell samples was performed with the Qiagen DNeasy Blood Extraction Kit. Library preparation was by the immunoSEQ multiplex PCR assay. A mixture of 60 forward primers for TCR Vbeta segments and 13 reverse primers for TCR Jbeta segments was used in the multiplex PCR. A multiplex PCR assay on genomic DNA amplified the CDR3 region of rearranged TCR beta genes. The amplified TCR beta libraries were sequenced on the Illumina HiSeq System as 87-base-pair reads. Per the original workflow: A later analysis counted about 80 million unique TCR beta chains across the 666 repertoires, and some 11 million of these chains were shared by at least two donors. Raw reads were error-corrected and collapsed into unique sequences with a nearest-neighbor algorithm that merged closely related sequences to remove PCR and sequencing errors. To assign V, D and J gene segments, CDR3 sequences were aligned to IMGT reference sequences. Each retained sequence needed at least a six-nucleotide match to both a V gene segment and a J gene segment. Rearrangements were called productive when the CDR3 lacked stop codons and stayed in frame with V and J; all others were non-productive. CDR3 was defined by IMGT convention, running from the second conserved V-encoded cysteine to the conserved J-encoded phenylalanine. The earlier analysis of about 610 of the donors excluded sequences that lacked an unambiguous match to a single V gene segment. An earlier analysis of several hundred of the donors called V segments functional above 56.7% productive rearrangements and segregating when the between-donor standard deviation exceeded 5%. To diagnose cytomegalovirus status from the catalog of TCR beta chain sequences, a statistical classification framework was built. V and J gene assignment, in a later analysis, came from comparing TCR nucleotide sequences with IMGT/GENE-DB human TR gene sequences. A later analysis assigned CDR3 sequences and most-parsimonious VDJ recombination scenarios with the TCRdist pipeline. In a later analysis, each TCR beta chain was defined by its CDR3 amino acid sequence together with its V-gene family, and reads lacking a unique V-gene family were excluded. To address suspected cross-contamination and a sequencing artifact, a later analysis removed a few hundred highly shared, low-generation-probability nucleotide sequences. A later analysis calculated a clonal expansion index for each public chain from normalized within-repertoire ranks of inferred template counts. In a later analysis, generation probabilities were computed using a VDJ recombination model fitted to out-of-frame rearrangements, and the results were checked against IGoR. In a later analysis, hypergeometric tests were used to score TCR-TCR, TCR-HLA and TCR-CMV co-occurrence, with a repertoire-size bias correction applied to TCR pairs. False discovery rates were estimated in a later analysis by permuting HLA or CMV assignments 20 times. In a later analysis, co-occurring TCRs were grouped using DBSCAN, and TCRdist sequence similarity was added for clustering within HLA-allele-positive subsets. For co-occurrence clustering, repertoires with fewer than 30,000 or more than 120,000 public chains were excluded, along with roughly 5 repertoires with anomalous nucleotide sharing. The clones in this table, taken by TCRdb from immuneACCESS, are in-frame only. Not every clone is retained; where verified, under half of the shortfall comes from an unresolved V gene, and the cause of the rest is unknown. V and J calls and clone size are given by that table; D and trimming were obtained from the DNA. The sample contains 68,000 or so clones, 75% to 85% of them found a single time. Approximately 6.2% of the sample lies in the top ten.

The sample taken for sequencing was PBMCs. This clonotype was sampled from a human donor in good health. Rearrangement joined TRBV10-3 to TRBJ1-4; a stretch of 9 junction bases matches TRBD1. The CDR3: CAISEGVDRGNEKLFF. The DNA reads TGTGCCATCAGTGAAGGGGTGGACAGGGGTAATGAAAAACTGTTTTTT.